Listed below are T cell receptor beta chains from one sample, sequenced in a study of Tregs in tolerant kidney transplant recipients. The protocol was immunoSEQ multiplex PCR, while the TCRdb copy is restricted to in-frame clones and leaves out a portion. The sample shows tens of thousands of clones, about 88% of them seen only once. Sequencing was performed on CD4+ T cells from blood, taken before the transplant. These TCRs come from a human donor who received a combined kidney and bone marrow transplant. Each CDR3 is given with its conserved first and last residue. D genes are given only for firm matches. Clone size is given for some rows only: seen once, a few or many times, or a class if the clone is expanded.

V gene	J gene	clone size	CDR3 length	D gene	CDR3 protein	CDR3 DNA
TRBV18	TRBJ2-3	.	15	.	CASSPAGPSTDTQYF	TGTGCCAGCTCACCAGCGGGTCCTAGCACAGATACGCAGTATTTT
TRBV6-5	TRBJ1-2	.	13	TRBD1	CASSHDRAYGYTF	TGTGCCAGCAGTCATGACAGGGCCTATGGCTACACCTTC
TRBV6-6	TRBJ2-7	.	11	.	CASTFNYEQYF	TGTGCCAGCACCTTTAACTACGAGCAGTACTTC
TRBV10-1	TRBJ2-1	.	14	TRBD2	CASSGPSGMGEQFF	TGCGCCAGCAGTGGGCCTAGCGGGATGGGTGAGCAGTTCTTC
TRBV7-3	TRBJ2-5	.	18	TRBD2	CASSLTFRLAGGTETQYF	TGTGCCAGCAGCTTAACGTTTCGGCTAGCGGGAGGGACGGAGACCCAGTACTTC
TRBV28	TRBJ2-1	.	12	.	CASSFGKREQFF	TGTGCCAGCAGTTTCGGTAAGCGGGAGCAGTTCTTC
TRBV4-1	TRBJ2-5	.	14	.	CASSPRLGQETQYF	TGCGCCAGCAGCCCTCGCCTAGGCCAAGAGACCCAGTACTTC
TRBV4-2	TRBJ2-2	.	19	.	CASSQDPGGGKVDTGELFF	TGTGCCAGCAGCCAAGATCCAGGGGGAGGAAAAGTAGACACCGGGGAGCTGTTTTTT
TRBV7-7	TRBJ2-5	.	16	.	CASSLGLVGGQETQYF	TGTGCTAGCAGCTTAGGTCTGGTCGGGGGTCAAGAGACCCAGTACTTC
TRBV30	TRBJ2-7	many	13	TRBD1	CAWGRDSSYEQYF	TGTGCCTGGGGTCGGGACAGCTCCTACGAGCAGTACTTC
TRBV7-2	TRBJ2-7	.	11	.	CASSRQLEQYF	TGTGCCAGCAGCAGACAACTCGAGCAGTACTTC
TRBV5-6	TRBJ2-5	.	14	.	CASSLASVQETQYF	TGTGCCAGCAGCTTGGCTAGCGTTCAAGAGACCCAGTACTTC
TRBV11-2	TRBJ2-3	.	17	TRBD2	CASSLVVASGNIDTQYF	TGTGCCAGCAGCTTAGTGGTAGCTAGCGGGAATATAGATACGCAGTATTTT
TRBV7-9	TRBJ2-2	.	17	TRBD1	CASSSLRRQGDTGELFF	TGTGCCAGCAGCTCCCTGAGACGACAGGGTGACACCGGGGAGCTGTTTTTT
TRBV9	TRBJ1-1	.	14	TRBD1	CASSLHRGGTEAFF	TGTGCCAGCAGCCTTCACAGGGGTGGCACTGAAGCTTTCTTT
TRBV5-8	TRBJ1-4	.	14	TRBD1	CASSTGTAWEKLFF	TGTGCCAGCAGCACCGGGACAGCCTGGGAAAAACTGTTTTTT
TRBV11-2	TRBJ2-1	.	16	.	CASSFLAYNGGNEQFF	TGTGCCAGCAGCTTCCTAGCCTACAACGGGGGCAATGAGCAGTTCTTC
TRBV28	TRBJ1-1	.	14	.	CASSLYRVNTEAFF	TGTGCCAGCAGTTTGTACAGGGTGAACACTGAAGCTTTCTTT
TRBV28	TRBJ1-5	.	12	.	CASSQIVQPQHF	TGTGCCAGCAGCCAGATTGTTCAGCCCCAGCATTTT
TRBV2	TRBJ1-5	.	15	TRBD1	CASSPRTGSNQPQHF	TGTGCCAGCAGCCCCAGGACAGGGTCGAATCAGCCCCAGCATTTT
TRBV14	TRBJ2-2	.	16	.	CASSQVAGANTGELFF	TGTGCCAGCAGCCAAGTAGCAGGGGCGAACACCGGGGAGCTGTTTTTT
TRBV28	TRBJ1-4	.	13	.	CASSWGGGEKLFF	TGTGCCAGCAGTTGGGGAGGCGGTGAAAAACTGTTTTTT
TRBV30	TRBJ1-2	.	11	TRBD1	CAWGTDYGYTF	TGTGCCTGGGGGACAGACTATGGCTACACCTTC
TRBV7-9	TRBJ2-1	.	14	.	CASSLRGTYNEQFF	TGTGCCAGCAGCTTAAGGGGGACCTACAATGAGCAGTTCTTC
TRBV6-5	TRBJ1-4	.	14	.	CASSPVGEGEKLFF	TGTGCCAGCAGCCCGGTAGGGGAGGGTGAAAAACTGTTTTTT
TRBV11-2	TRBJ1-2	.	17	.	CASSLVRSEGQGDGYTF	TGTGCCAGCAGCTTAGTACGATCGGAGGGGCAGGGAGATGGCTACACCTTC
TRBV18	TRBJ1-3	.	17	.	CASSPLDTRGSGNTIYF	TGTGCCAGCTCACCATTAGACACCCGGGGCTCTGGAAACACCATATATTTT
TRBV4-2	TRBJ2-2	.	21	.	CASSLSTQGQMGMGYTGELFF	TGTGCCAGCAGCCTTTCGACTCAGGGGCAAATGGGCATGGGGTACACCGGGGAGCTGTTTTTT
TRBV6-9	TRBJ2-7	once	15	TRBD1	CASSYSGTGLDEQYF	TGTGCCAGCAGTTACTCTGGGACAGGGCTCGACGAGCAGTACTTC
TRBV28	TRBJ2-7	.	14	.	CASSLGRGLGEQYF	TGTGCCAGCAGTTTGGGGAGAGGCCTGGGTGAGCAGTACTTC
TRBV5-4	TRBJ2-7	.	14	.	CASSFSPESYEQYF	TGTGCCAGCAGTTTTAGCCCAGAATCCTACGAGCAGTACTTC
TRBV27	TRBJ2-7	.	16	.	CASSPSKWSGAYEQYF	TGTGCCAGCAGTCCGTCGAAGTGGTCAGGGGCCTACGAGCAGTACTTC
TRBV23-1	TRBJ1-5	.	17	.	CASSPGRAGTSNQPQHF	TGCGCCAGCAGCCCCGGTCGGGCAGGGACAAGCAATCAGCCCCAGCATTTT
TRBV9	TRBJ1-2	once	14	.	CASSPDSSRIGYTF	TGTGCCAGCAGCCCGGACAGCTCCAGGATCGGCTACACCTTC
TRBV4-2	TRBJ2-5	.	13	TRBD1	CASSQDRGQTQYF	TGTGCCAGCAGCCAAGACAGGGGGCAGACCCAGTACTTC
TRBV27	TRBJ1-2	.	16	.	CASSFGYGVSNYGYTF	TGTGCCAGCAGTTTTGGGTACGGGGTGTCAAACTATGGCTACACCTTC
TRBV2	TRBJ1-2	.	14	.	CASASLQGPYGYTF	TGTGCCAGCGCCTCTTTGCAGGGGCCCTATGGCTACACCTTC
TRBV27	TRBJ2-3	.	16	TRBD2	CASRSGTSGGIMTQYF	TGTGCCAGCAGGTCGGGGACTAGCGGGGGGATCATGACGCAGTATTTT
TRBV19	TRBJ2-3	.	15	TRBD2	CASSKGTSGGNTQYF	TGTGCCAGTAGTAAAGGGACTAGCGGCGGTAATACGCAGTATTTT
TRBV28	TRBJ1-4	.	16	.	CASTLAGAKGNEKLFF	TGTGCCAGCACCCTCGCGGGGGCGAAGGGTAATGAAAAACTGTTTTTT
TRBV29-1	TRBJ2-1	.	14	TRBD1	CSVSRDRLLDEQFF	TGCAGCGTTAGCCGGGACAGGCTTCTGGATGAGCAGTTCTTC
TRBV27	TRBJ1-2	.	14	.	CASSLSRVHYGYTF	TGTGCCAGCAGTTTATCGCGGGTACACTATGGCTACACCTTC
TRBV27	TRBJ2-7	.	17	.	CASSLSKGGQSTYEQYF	TGTGCCAGCAGCCTCTCCAAGGGCGGACAGTCCACCTACGAGCAGTACTTC
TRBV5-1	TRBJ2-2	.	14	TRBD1	CASSLGQGMRELFF	TGCGCCAGCAGCTTGGGACAGGGGATGAGGGAGCTGTTTTTT
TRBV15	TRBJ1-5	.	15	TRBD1	CATSRPQGAHQPQHF	TGTGCCACCAGCAGACCCCAGGGGGCCCATCAGCCCCAGCATTTT